These T cell receptor beta chains were read from a single sample in a study of CD8+CD57+ T cells in acquired aplastic anemia. TCRdb reanalysed the reads using MiXCR and keeps one entry per CDR3 protein. The sample lists roughly 200,000 distinct CDR3 sequences; 65% were seen once. The sequenced material came from sorted CD4+, CD8+, or CD8+CD57+ T cells (not recorded which) from PBMCs. These receptor sequences come from a human donor with aplastic anemia. Each CDR3 is given with its conserved first and last residue. D genes are given only for firm matches. Expanded clones are given a class, and other clones once, few, many or no size at all.

j_gene,abundance,d_gene,v_gene,CDR3nt,CDR3aa
TRBJ1-3,.,.,TRBV20-1,TGCAGTGCTCCTGGGCCAGGAGGAAACACCATATATTTT,CSAPGPGGNTIYF
TRBJ1-6,many,.,TRBV24-1,TGTGCCACCAGTGATTATTCACCCCTCCACTTT,CATSDYSPLHF
TRBJ2-7,.,.,TRBV20-1,TGCAGTGCTAGAGCGTCCTCATGGGGCGAGCAGTACTTC,CSARASSWGEQYF
TRBJ2-1,few,.,TRBV20-1,TGCAGTGCTAGATCCTACAATGAGCAGTTCTTC,CSARSYNEQFF
TRBJ2-3,.,.,TRBV24-1,TGTGCCACCAGTGACGCTAGGAGCACAGATACGCAGTATTTT,CATSDARSTDTQYF
TRBJ1-5,many,.,TRBV20-1,TGCAGTGCTAACTGGGGCTCGGGCAATCAGCCCCAGCATTTT,CSANWGSGNQPQHF
TRBJ2-1,few,.,TRBV7-9,TGTGCCAGCAGCCGCGACAATGAGCAGTTCTTC,CASSRDNEQFF
TRBJ1-5,.,.,TRBV20-1,TGCAGTGCACGGGGGGATAGCAATCAGCCCCAGCATTTT,CSARGDSNQPQHF
TRBJ2-7,.,.,TRBV7-2,TGTGCCAGCAGCTTAAACAGGGAGCGCGAGCAGTACTTC,CASSLNREREQYF
TRBJ2-6,once,TRBD1,TRBV19,TGTGCCAGTAGCCCGGGACAGTATCGCTCTGGGGCCAACGTCCTGACTTTC,CASSPGQYRSGANVLTF
TRBJ2-7,few,.,TRBV19,TGTGCCAGTAGTGCCCCGAGGCAAGGGAGCTCCTACGAGCAGTACTTC,CASSAPRQGSSYEQYF
TRBJ2-1,.,.,TRBV29-1,TGCAGCTTCTGCCGGGACGTATCCTACAATGAGCAGTTCTTC,CSFCRDVSYNEQFF
TRBJ2-5,.,TRBD2,TRBV10-3,TGTGCCATCAGTGCGGCTAGCGGATACCAAGAGACCCAGTACTTC,CAISAASGYQETQYF
TRBJ2-1,.,.,TRBV10-3,TGTGCCATCAGTGACGGCAAGAGCTCCTACAATGAGCAGTTCTTC,CAISDGKSSYNEQFF
TRBJ2-7,.,.,TRBV7-9,TGTGCCAGCAGCTTAGATTATAGGGGACTGGCTCCCTACGAGCAGTACTTC,CASSLDYRGLAPYEQYF
TRBJ2-1,.,.,TRBV15,TGTGCCACCAGCTTGGACAGGGAGGGAATTAGGGAGCAGTTCTTC,CATSLDREGIREQFF
TRBJ2-5,.,.,TRBV7-3,TGTGCCAGCAGCTACGGGGGCCGGGAGACCCAGTACTTC,CASSYGGRETQYF
TRBJ1-2,.,.,TRBV12-3/TRBV12-4,TGTGCCAGCAGTTTAGGAACGGACAGAGAATCTGGCTACACCTTC,CASSLGTDRESGYTF
TRBJ2-5,.,.,TRBV2,TGTGCCAGCAGTGACGGCCCCGGGGGTCAGTACTTC,CASSDGPGGQYF
TRBJ2-7,few,TRBD2,TRBV20-1,TGCAGTGCTAGGGCCAGCGGGAGGGCCTCGAGTGAGCAGTACTTC,CSARASGRASSEQYF
TRBJ1-4,.,.,TRBV19,TGTGCCAGTAGTATAGATCTATCCGGAAAACTGTTTTTT,CASSIDLSGKLFF
TRBJ1-4,.,.,TRBV19,TGTGCCAGTAGCGTAACAGGGATAGGTGAAAAACTGTTTTTT,CASSVTGIGEKLFF
TRBJ1-2,.,TRBD1,TRBV5-1,TGCGCCAGCAGCTTTACAGGGGGAGATGGCTACACCTTC,CASSFTGGDGYTF
TRBJ1-3,.,TRBD1,TRBV2,TGTGCCAGCAGTGAACAGGGGGCTCGCTCTGGAAACACCATATATTTT,CASSEQGARSGNTIYF
TRBJ2-7,many,.,TRBV7-8,TGTGCCAGCAGCGCCAGACAGGACTACTACGAGCAGTACTTC,CASSARQDYYEQYF
TRBJ2-2,.,TRBD2,TRBV5-4,TGTGCCAGCAGCCCGCCGACTAGCCCGAGTCGCACCGGGGAGCTGTTTTTT,CASSPPTSPSRTGELFF
TRBJ2-5,.,.,TRBV7-2,TGTGCCAGCAGCTTAAAGTTTTCGGAGACCCAGTACTTC,CASSLKFSETQYF
TRBJ2-1,few,TRBD2,TRBV7-3,TGTGCCAGCGGGACTAGCGGGGGCAATGAGCAGTTCTTC,CASGTSGGNEQFF
TRBJ2-5,few,.,TRBV20-1,TGCAGTGCTAGAGGGGGGACGGTGTTTGGCCAGACCCAGTACTTC,CSARGGTVFGQTQYF
TRBJ2-7,.,.,TRBV29-1,TGCAGCGTTGTAGGGGGGACCTTCTCCTACGAGCAGTACTTC,CSVVGGTFSYEQYF
TRBJ1-2,.,.,TRBV4-1,TGCGCCAGCAGCAGGGAACGGACCCCCTATGGCTACACCTTC,CASSRERTPYGYTF
TRBJ2-1,.,TRBD2,TRBV20-1,TGCAGTGCTAAGGAACTAGCGGGATGGGGGGAGCAGTTCTTC,CSAKELAGWGEQFF
TRBJ2-5,.,.,TRBV7-6,TGTGCCAGCAGCTTAGTGACGGGGAGTGAGACCCAGTACTTC,CASSLVTGSETQYF
TRBJ2-1,.,TRBD1,TRBV7-8,TGTGCCAGCAGCTTAGGGAACAGGGGTGGCTACAATGAGCAGTTCTTC,CASSLGNRGGYNEQFF
TRBJ1-5,.,TRBD1,TRBV15,TGTGCCACCAGCCGCGAGGGGGCGAATCAGCCCCAGCATTTT,CATSREGANQPQHF
TRBJ2-5,.,TRBD2,TRBV7-9,TGTGCCAGCAGCAGTCCAGCTGGGACTAGCGGCCAAGAGACCCAGTACTTC,CASSSPAGTSGQETQYF
TRBJ2-3,.,TRBD2,TRBV12-3/TRBV12-4,TGTGCCAGCCGACTTAGGAACGGGGGACTAGCGAGAGATACTCAGTATTTT,CASRLRNGGLARDTQYF
TRBJ2-7,.,.,TRBV19,TGTGCCAGTAGTATTTCGGCCTGGGGGGCCTACGAGCAGTACTTC,CASSISAWGAYEQYF
TRBJ2-2,few,.,TRBV5-8,TGTGCCAGCAGCACGACAGGGAACACCGGGGAGCTGTTTTTT,CASSTTGNTGELFF
TRBJ1-5,.,TRBD1,TRBV5-1,TGCGCCAGCAGCTGGGGACAGGGTGGACAGCCCCAGCATTTT,CASSWGQGGQPQHF
TRBJ2-5,many,TRBD1,TRBV5-6,TGTGCCAGCAGCCTGGGGGCGACAGGGGGAGAGACCCAGTACTTC,CASSLGATGGETQYF
TRBJ2-3,.,TRBD1,TRBV20-1,TGCAGTGCCCTTGACAGGGATTCCGCAGATACGCAGTATTTT,CSALDRDSADTQYF